This entry concerns a single T cell receptor (beta chain). Antigen: not known. Here immunoSEQ multiplex PCR was the method, and the copy in TCRdb shows in-frame clones only, minus some. The sample yields some 110,000 clones, 88% seen once. Germline lookup yields CDR1 MGHRA and CDR2 YSYEKL. The CDR3 is made up of 16 amino acids. The ends lost 5 bases at V and 4 bases at J; junction bases unmatched: 13. The sample is drawn from a study of cytomegalovirus exposure and HLA in healthy donors. Study in general: In a later analysis, it was reported that the 110 or so validation repertoires had been produced on the same platform as the 690 or so repertoires belonging to the first cohort. Regarding the study as a whole: Rarity characterized most TCR sequences, yet some public TCRs appeared in many donors. The classifier was said to identify cytomegalovirus status with high specificity and sensitivity.

The chain employs TRBV4-1 and TRBJ2-5; 7 positions match TRBD2. The specimen was PBMCs. The sequence was obtained from a man between 18 and 35 years old in good health and CMV-seronegative. The CDR3 spells CASSSNQGGPVETQYF. CDR3 DNA sequence: TGCGCCAGCAGCTCGAACCAGGGAGGGCCGGTAGAGACCCAGTACTTC.